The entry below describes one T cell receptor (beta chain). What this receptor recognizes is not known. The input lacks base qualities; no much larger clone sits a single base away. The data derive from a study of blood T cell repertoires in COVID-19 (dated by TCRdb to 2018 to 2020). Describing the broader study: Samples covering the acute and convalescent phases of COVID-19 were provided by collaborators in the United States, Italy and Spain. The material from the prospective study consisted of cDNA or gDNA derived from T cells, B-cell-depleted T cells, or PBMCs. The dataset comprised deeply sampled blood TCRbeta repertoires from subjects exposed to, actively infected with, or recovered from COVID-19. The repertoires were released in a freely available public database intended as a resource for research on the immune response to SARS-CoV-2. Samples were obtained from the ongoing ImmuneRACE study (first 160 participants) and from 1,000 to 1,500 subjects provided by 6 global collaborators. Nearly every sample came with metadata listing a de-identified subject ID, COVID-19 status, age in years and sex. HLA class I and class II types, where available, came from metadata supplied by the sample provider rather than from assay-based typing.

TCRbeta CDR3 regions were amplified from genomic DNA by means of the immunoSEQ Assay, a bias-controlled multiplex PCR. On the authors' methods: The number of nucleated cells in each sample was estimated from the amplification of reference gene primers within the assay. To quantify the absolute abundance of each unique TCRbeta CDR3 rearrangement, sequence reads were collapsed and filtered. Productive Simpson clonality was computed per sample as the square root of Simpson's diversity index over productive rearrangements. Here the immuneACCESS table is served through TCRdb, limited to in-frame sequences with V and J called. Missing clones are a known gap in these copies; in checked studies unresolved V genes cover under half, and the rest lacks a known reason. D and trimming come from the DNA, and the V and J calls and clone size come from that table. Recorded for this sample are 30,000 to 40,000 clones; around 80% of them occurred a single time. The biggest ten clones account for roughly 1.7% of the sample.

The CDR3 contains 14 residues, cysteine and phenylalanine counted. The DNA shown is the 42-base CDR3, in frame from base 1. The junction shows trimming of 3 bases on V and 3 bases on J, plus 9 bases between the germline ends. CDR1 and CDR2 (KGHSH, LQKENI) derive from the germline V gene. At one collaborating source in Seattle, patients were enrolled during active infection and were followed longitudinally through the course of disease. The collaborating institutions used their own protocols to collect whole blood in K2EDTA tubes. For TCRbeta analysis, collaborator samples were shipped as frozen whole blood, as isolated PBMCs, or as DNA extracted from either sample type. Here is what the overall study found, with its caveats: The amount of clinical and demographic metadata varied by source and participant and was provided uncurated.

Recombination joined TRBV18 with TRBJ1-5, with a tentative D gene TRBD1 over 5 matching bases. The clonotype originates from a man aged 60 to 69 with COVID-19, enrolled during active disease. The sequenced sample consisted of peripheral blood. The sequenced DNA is TGTGCCAGCTCACCGGGCGGGGCCAATCAGCCCCAGCATTTT. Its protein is CASSPGGANQPQHF.